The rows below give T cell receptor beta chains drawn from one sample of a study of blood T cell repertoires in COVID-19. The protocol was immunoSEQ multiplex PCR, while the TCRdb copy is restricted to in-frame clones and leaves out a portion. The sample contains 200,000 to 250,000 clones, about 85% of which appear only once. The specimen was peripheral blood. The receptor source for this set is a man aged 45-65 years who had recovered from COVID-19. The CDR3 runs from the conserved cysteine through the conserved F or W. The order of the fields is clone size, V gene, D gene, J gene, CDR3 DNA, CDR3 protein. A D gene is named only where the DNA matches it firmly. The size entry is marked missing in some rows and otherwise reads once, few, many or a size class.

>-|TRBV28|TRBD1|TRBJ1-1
TGTGCCAGCAGTTCAGGGGGTCTTGGGGCTTTCTTT
CASSSGGLGAFF
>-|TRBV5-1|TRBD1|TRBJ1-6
TGCGCCAGCAGCTTGGGGACAGGGGTTGATTCACCCCTCCACTTT
CASSLGTGVDSPLHF
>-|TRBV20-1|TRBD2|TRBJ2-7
TGCAGTGCTAGTAGCGGGAGTTACGAGCAGTACTTC
CSASSGSYEQYF
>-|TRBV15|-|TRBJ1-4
TGTGCCACCAGCAGAGAAGCAGGGCGGAATGAAAAACTGTTTTTT
CATSREAGRNEKLFF
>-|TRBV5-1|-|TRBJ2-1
TGCGCCAGCAGCTTGGAACTTTCTCCTATGAGTGAGCAGTTCTTC
CASSLELSPMSEQFF
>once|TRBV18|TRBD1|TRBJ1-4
TGTGCCAGCTCAAGGGACAGTAATGAAAAACTGTTTTTT
CASSRDSNEKLFF
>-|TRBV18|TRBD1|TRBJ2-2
TGTGCCAGCGCGGGACAGGGTAGGCCCCCGAACACCGGGGAGCTGTTTTTT
CASAGQGRPPNTGELFF
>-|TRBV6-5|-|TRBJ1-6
TGTGCCAGCAGTCTCTCTCGCGGAAGATACTTT
CASSLSRGRYF
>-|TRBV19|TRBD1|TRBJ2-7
TGTGCCAGTAGTCACGGGACAGAGTACGAGCAGTACTTC
CASSHGTEYEQYF
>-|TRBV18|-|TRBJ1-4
TGTGCCAGCTCACCGGCAGGGGATGAAAAACTGTTTTTT
CASSPAGDEKLFF
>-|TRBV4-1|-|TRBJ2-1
TGCGCCAGCAGCCAAGTCGGGTTAATTTACAATGAGCAGTTCTTC
CASSQVGLIYNEQFF
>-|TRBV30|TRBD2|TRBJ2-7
TGTGCCTCCCAGCGGGAGGGCCCTCCCTACGAGCAGTACTTC
CASQREGPPYEQYF
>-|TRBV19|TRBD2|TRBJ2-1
TGTGCCAGTAGTATAGGCGGGAGCGGCAATGAGCAGTTCTTC
CASSIGGSGNEQFF
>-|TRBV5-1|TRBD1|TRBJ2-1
TGCGCCAGCAGCTCGGGACAGGGGTTCCATGAGCAGTTCTTC
CASSSGQGFHEQFF
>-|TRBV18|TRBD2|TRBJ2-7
TGTGCCAGCTCACCAGCGACTAGCGGGAGTCGATACTACGAGCAGTACTTC
CASSPATSGSRYYEQYF
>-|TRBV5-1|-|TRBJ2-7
TGCGCCAGCAAAGAGGTGAGCTCCTACGAGCAGTACTTC
CASKEVSSYEQYF
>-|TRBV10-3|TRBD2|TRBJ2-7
TGTGCCATCAGTGACCTAGCGGAGGGCTACGAGCAGTACTTC
CAISDLAEGYEQYF
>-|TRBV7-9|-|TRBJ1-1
TGTGCCAGCAGCCGGACATCGAATGGCGACACTGAAGCTTTCTTT
CASSRTSNGDTEAFF
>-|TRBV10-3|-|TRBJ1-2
TGTGCCATCAGTGAGTCGGGCCCGGCAGGGGTCTATGGCTACACCTTC
CAISESGPAGVYGYTF
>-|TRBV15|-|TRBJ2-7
TGTGCCACCAGCAGACCAAGCCCCAGGGCCCACGAGCAGTACTTC
CATSRPSPRAHEQYF
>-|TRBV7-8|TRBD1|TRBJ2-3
TGTGCCAGCAGCCGACAGGGGGCTATCGGGACAGATACGCAGTATTTT
CASSRQGAIGTDTQYF
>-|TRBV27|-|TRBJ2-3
TGTGCCAGCAGCCCAGGACCCAGGGAAAGCACAGATACGCAGTATTTT
CASSPGPRESTDTQYF
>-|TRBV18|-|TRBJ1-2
TGTGCCAGCTCACTAATAGACACGCACTATGGCTACACCTTC
CASSLIDTHYGYTF
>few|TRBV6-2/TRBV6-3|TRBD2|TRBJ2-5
TGTGCCAGCAGTTCGGGACTAGCGGGAGAGACCCAGTACTTC
CASSSGLAGETQYF